The subject of this entry is one TCR beta chain. Which antigen it targets is not known. One base away there is no much larger clone; base qualities are not given. During the collection period, no infections or other immune events were recorded for the healthy donors. Blood repertoires from healthy donors were used as a training cohort for calibrating time-dependent variance in a beta-binomial model of differential abundance of T-cell clones. The training cohort comprised approximately ten healthy donors, 3 female and 7 male. Donor ages ranged from 29 to 64 years, with an average of about 40 years. Whole blood was collected from each healthy donor at three time points spaced two weeks apart and obtained from a commercial supplier. For immunosequencing, genomic DNA was extracted from whole blood that had not been sorted. The immunoSEQ Assay, which relies on bias-controlled multiplex PCR amplification of genomic DNA, was used to profile TCRbeta CDR3 regions. The source study handled its data this way. To quantify the absolute abundance of each unique TCRbeta CDR3 region, the sequences were collapsed and filtered. Differential abundance was assessed using a binomial (Fisher-equivalent) model and a beta-binomial model in which time-dependent variance fitted from healthy donors was added. Clones with fewer than 5 combined templates were removed, and a clone was called differentially abundant if the clone's Benjamini-Hochberg FDR was below 0.01. In the beta-binomial model, variance was expressed as a function of the total template count across the two samples, in the form v = (b*log(k)+a)^2. TCRdb re-hosts the immuneACCESS table, in-frame sequences only. Its copies lack some clones; in the studies checked, an unresolved V gene accounts for under half of them, and the cause for the rest is not known. That table supplies the V and J calls and clone size; D and trimming were determined from the DNA. The sample records about 94,000 clones, approximately 85% of which are singletons. The ten largest clones add up to approximately 5% of the sample.

The data stem from a study of identifying expanded T cells in peripheral blood (dated by TCRdb to the late 2010s). With regard to the full study: Separate aliquots of the same genomic DNA pool were sequenced to produce technical replicates, and four replicates were compared in pairs. Overall results and qualifications from the work: In all healthy donors, the variance in clone template counts between samples taken two to three weeks apart rose significantly as total template count increased. The binomial model flagged approximately 1.3 differentially abundant clones between technical replicates but 15 to 17 over around two weeks and approximately 18 over around four weeks. The beta-binomial model significantly reduced the number of clones called differentially abundant and the false-positive rate across all healthy-donor time intervals. It was expected by the authors that biological variance in healthy repertoires might increase further over much longer intervals, such as months to years.

V is shortened by 5 bases, J by 6 bases, and the region joining them spans 13 bases. Looking up the germline V gene (reference sequence) yields CDR1 MNHEY and CDR2 SMNVEV. Its CDR3 holds 14 amino acids, cysteine through phenylalanine. Only CDR3 DNA remains: 42 bases, in frame from the first base. The receptor comes from a person aged 18-70 years in good health. The rearranged chain carries TRBV27 and TRBJ2-2; no D gene is confidently identified. Source material: blood. The CDR3 reads CASSRTLGPGELFF. DNA sequence: TGTGCCAGCAGTAGAACATTAGGTCCCGGGGAGCTGTTTTTT.